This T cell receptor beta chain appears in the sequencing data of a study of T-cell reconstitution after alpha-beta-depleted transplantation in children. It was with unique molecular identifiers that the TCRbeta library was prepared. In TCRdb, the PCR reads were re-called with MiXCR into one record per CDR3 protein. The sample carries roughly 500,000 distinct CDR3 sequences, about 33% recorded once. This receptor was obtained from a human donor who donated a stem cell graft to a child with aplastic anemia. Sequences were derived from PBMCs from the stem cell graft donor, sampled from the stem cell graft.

The CDR3 nucleotides read TGTGCCAGCTGCTCTAGGGTACTTGGAGGGGGCTTGAGCGAGCAGTACTTC. Its translation is CASCSRVLGGGLSEQYF. The gene calls are TRBV12-3 or TRBV12-4 and TRBJ2-7; D may be TRBD1 (7 bases). The CDR3 extends over 17 amino acids. V lost 8 bases, J lost 6 bases, and 29 bases lay in between.